This TCR beta chain was obtained from a study of CD8+CD57+ T cells in acquired aplastic anemia. Overall study context: Mean yield of DNA from sorted CD4+ and CD8+ cells was 2.5 to 4 ug. Study-level results: Shared by patients and controls, approximately 28 CD8+ CDR3s were abundant in patients.

Patients chosen for sequencing had CD8+CD57+ cells that had expanded, as shown by flow cytometry. Patients were untreated when blood was sampled. To note about this clonotype: Its antigen is unknown.

Germline V CDR1 and CDR2: SGHTA, FQGTGA. CDR3 length equals 16 residues. V gave up 2 bases and J gave up 11 bases, with 24 bases separating them. Profiles of TCR beta VDJ and CDR3 were generated from a genomic DNA template. In TCRdb, the reads were re-called with MiXCR into one record per CDR3 protein. The sample lists 270,000 or so distinct CDR3 sequences, 82% occurring once. The clonotype originates from a human donor with aplastic anemia. Sequencing was done on a sample of sorted CD4+, CD8+, or CD8+CD57+ T cells (not recorded which) from PBMCs. The chain joins TRBV7-3 to TRBJ1-2; D possibly corresponds to TRBD1 (6 bases). DNA for the CDR3: TGTGCCAGCAGCTTAGCGGGGGGCGGCGATACGCATGATTACACCTTC. Translated: CASSLAGGGDTHDYTF.